This T cell receptor (beta chain) came from a study of CD8+ T cells in alopecia areata. Study-level findings and limits: Researchers report lesional scalp, most notably alopecia totalis/universalis, outstripped normal scalp in clonality. Patients showed less clear TCR sequence sharing than mice, possibly partly because of HLA diversity. Scalp sequencing captures resident alphabeta T cells of normal skin too.

CDR3 size: 14 residues. The V gene end was trimmed by 3 bases and the J gene end by 5 bases; junction bases not matched to a gene: 7. Germline V gene sequence: CDR1 MNHEY, CDR2 SMNVEV (reference sequence). Remarks on this clone: Its antigen is unknown.

Once RNA had been extracted, it was reverse transcribed into cDNA to act as the sequencing template. Data came from immunoSEQ multiplex PCR; TCRdb stores just in-frame clones and leaves some out. The sample holds roughly 200,000 clones, just over 55% seen once. The sequence derives from a human donor in good health. The rearrangement links TRBV27 to TRBJ2-7, with TRBD1 matching 7 bases. Sequencing was performed on CD8+ T cells sorted from blood. CDR3 DNA: TGTGCCAGCAGTTTTCGGGACAGAAACCACGAGCAGTACTTC. Protein product: CASSFRDRNHEQYF.